The entry below describes one T cell receptor (beta chain). The target antigen is unknown. This CDR3 contains 14 residues. The J segment lost 3 bases and the V segment lost 5 bases, leaving 4 bases of the junction unmatched. Germline V gives CDR1 MNHEY, CDR2 SVGEGT. The data stem from a study of blood T cells in healthy people across ages. Then a second PCR, running about 6 to 12 cycles, was carried out with a sample-barcoded 5' primer and a J-beta primer mix. TCRdb re-analysed the 5' RACE reads in MiXCR, keeping a single row per CDR3 protein. Here the sample spans roughly 1,800,000 distinct CDR3 sequences, around 48% being singletons. General observations from the study: It was the long-lived donors that had more naive CD4+ cells and higher diversity than aged donors. Changes seen in expanded clonotypes were possibly confounded by donor CMV status left unknown.

This receptor was taken from a woman aged 40 to 50 in good health. Input material: blood. V and J are TRBV6-2 or TRBV6-3 and TRBJ2-7; 10 bases are a match to TRBD1. The CDR3 region is CASSKGTGVYEQYF. CDR3 in DNA: TGTGCCAGCAGTAAAGGGACAGGGGTCTACGAGCAGTACTTC.